The 21 T cell receptor beta chains below all came from one sample that was sequenced in a study of control samples from healthy donors and cancer patients. Some clones are missing from TCRdb's copy, which holds only in-frame ones; the method was immunoSEQ multiplex PCR. Seen here are some 130,000 clones, around nine tenths observed once, and the top ten hold under 3%. The sequenced sample was blood. These receptors all come from a man in his forties in good health.

The chain carries TRBV6-1 and TRBJ2-1, with 7 nucleotides matching TRBD1. The V gene end was trimmed by 3 bases and the J gene end by 4 bases; junction bases not matched to a gene: 6. Germline V gives CDR1 MNHNS, CDR2 SASEGT. The CDR3 extends over 15 amino acids. The CDR3 here is CASSEVGTVYNEQFF. In nucleotides, the CDR3 is TGTGCCAGCAGTGAGGTTGGGACAGTATACAATGAGCAGTTCTTC.

The V and J genes are TRBV6-5 and TRBJ1-5; D gene uncertain. This CDR3 spans 13 amino acids. The V and J ends lost 5 bases and 5 bases respectively, with 10 bases between them. Germline assignment: CDR1 MNHEY and CDR2 SVGAGI. In DNA form, the CDR3 reads TGTGCCAGCAGTATCAACACGGATCAGCCCCAGCATTTT. It encodes CASSINTDQPQHF.

The chain joins TRBV30 to TRBJ1-5; no firm D call. CDR3 length: 13 amino acids. Germline CDR1 reads GTSNPN; CDR2 reads SVGIG (reference sequence). V was pared by 2 bases and J by 5 bases, with 10 bases between. CDR3 DNA: TGTGCCTGGAGTAGCGGTCAGGATCAGCCCCAGCATTTT. Its translation: CAWSSGQDQPQHF.

V and J are TRBV9 and TRBJ2-6; no definite D call. The germline V gene has CDR1 SGDLS and CDR2 YYNGEE. The CDR3 length is 15 residues. Trimming removed 2 bases at V and 4 bases at J, with 10 bases between. CDR3 residues: CASSVLGTGANVLTF. The CDR3 DNA reads TGTGCCAGCAGCGTTCTGGGCACCGGGGCCAACGTCCTGACTTTC.

This clone was seen a single time. The rearrangement links TRBV5-4 to TRBJ1-5, with D possibly being TRBD1 (5 bases). With 0 bases removed from V and 4 bases from J, the gap between germline ends came to 14 bases. The CDR3 is 16 residues long. The germline CDR1 and CDR2 sequences are SGHNT and YYREEE (reference sequence). The CDR3 is CASSLGAPGGNQPQHF. The CDR3 nucleotides read TGTGCCAGCAGCTTGGGGGCCCCGGGGGGGAATCAGCCCCAGCATTTT.

The chain recombines TRBV7-8 with TRBJ2-7; unclear D gene. CDR1 is SGHVS, CDR2 FQNEAQ, per germline. V was shortened by 0 bases and J by 2 bases, with 20 bases between the two germline ends. This CDR3 is 18 amino acids long. The CDR3 nucleotides are TGTGCCAGCAGCTTAGCGCTCCTCCCGGGCTTGCAAACCTACGAGCAGTACTTC. It translates to CASSLALLPGLQTYEQYF. The full variable domain, in which reference TRBV7-8 and TRBJ2-7 provide the parts outside the CDR3, is GAGVSQSPRYKVAKRGQDVALRCDPISGHVSLFWYQQALGQGPEFLTYFQNEAQLDKSGLPSDRFFAERPEGSVSTLKIQRTQQEDSAVYLCASSLALLPGLQTYEQYFGPGTRLTVT.

V is TRBV5-1 and J is TRBJ2-6, with 8 bases fitting TRBD2. This CDR3 has 17 amino acids. The germline V gene encodes CDR1 SGHRS and CDR2 YFSETQ. The ends lost 4 bases at V and 2 bases at J; junction bases unmatched: 8. The CDR3 sequence: CASSPLDGGAGANVLTF. In DNA, the CDR3 is TGCGCCAGCAGCCCATTAGACGGGGGGGCTGGGGCCAACGTCCTGACTTTC.

V usage is TRBV28 and J usage is TRBJ2-3; D may be TRBD2 (5 bases). The ends were cut back, 5 bases at V and 1 base at J, with 13 bases in the middle. CDR3 size: 15 residues. CDR1 is MDHEN and CDR2 is SYDVKM in the germline V gene. This CDR3 reads CASSPSLEGTDTQYF. In DNA form, the CDR3 reads TGTGCCAGCAGTCCGTCGTTGGAGGGCACAGATACGCAGTATTTT.

The rearrangement joins TRBV7-8 to TRBJ1-5; D possibly corresponds to TRBD1 (6 bases). Germline V CDR1 and CDR2: SGHVS, FQNEAQ. V was clipped by 2 bases and J by 1 base, with 12 bases between them. The CDR3 is 16 residues long. The CDR3 bases are TGTGCCAGCAGCTTACTAACAGACAGGAGCAATCAGCCCCAGCATTTT. It specifies CASSLLTDRSNQPQHF.

CDR3 in amino acids: CASSQVPTANSNQPQHF. The CDR3, as DNA: TGCGCCAGCAGCCAAGTACCGACAGCTAATAGCAATCAGCCCCAGCATTTT. The chain is built from TRBV4-1 and TRBJ1-5, with D maybe TRBD1 (5 bases). Trimming cost V 1 base and J 0 bases, with 13 bases left between them. There are 17 residues in the CDR3. From germline, CDR1 is MGHRA and CDR2 YSYEKL.

The count of this clone is one. The chain employs TRBV6-5 and TRBJ2-5; D call uncertain. The CDR3 sequence is 14 residues long. Germline V gives CDR1 MNHEY, CDR2 SVGAGI. Between the trimmed V and J ends, which lost 1 base and 5 bases, there was a span of 11 bases. CDR3 DNA sequence: TGTGCCAGCAGTTACTTTGTTGGTCTCGAGACCCAGTACTTC. Encoded protein: CASSYFVGLETQYF.

The rearrangement joins TRBV29-1 to TRBJ1-1; D is uncertain. CDR1 SQVTM and CDR2 ANQGSEA come from the germline V gene. The CDR3 contains 10 residues. V was pared by 6 bases and J by 8 bases, with 10 bases between. CDR3 protein: CSVMGPEAFF. DNA for the CDR3: TGCAGCGTGATGGGCCCAGAAGCTTTCTTT.

J is TRBJ1-3 and V is TRBV18, with D uncertain. With 3 bases removed from V and 0 bases from J, the gap between germline ends came to 9 bases. Germline CDR1 is KGHSH and CDR2 is LQKENI. The CDR3 extends over 15 amino acids. Written as DNA, the CDR3 is TGTGCCAGCTCACCTCAGAGGGCCTCTGGAAACACCATATATTTT. The encoded protein is CASSPQRASGNTIYF.

The chain joins TRBV10-1 to TRBJ1-3; D gene unclear. V dropped 9 bases and J dropped 10 bases, with 10 bases sitting between them. This CDR3 has 10 amino acids. Per the germline V gene, CDR1 is WNHNN and CDR2 is SYGVQD (reference sequence). CDR3 in amino acids: CASIIDTIYF. In DNA form, the CDR3 reads TGCGCCAGTATAATTGATACCATATATTTT.

The CDR3 DNA reads as TGTGCCAGCAGCTCCGCGGTGAGCGGGGCCAACGTCCTGACTTTC. It is translated as CASSSAVSGANVLTF. V gene TRBV7-3 combines with J gene TRBJ2-6, with D hard to call. Germline CDR1 and CDR2: SGHTA and FQGTGA. The CDR3 is made up of 15 amino acids. The V end lost 4 bases, the J end lost 4 bases, and 11 bases lay between the germline ends. Full variable domain (outside the CDR3, taken from reference TRBV7-3 and TRBJ2-6): GAGVSQTPSNKVTEKGKYVELRCDPISGHTALYWYRQSLGQGPEFLIYFQGTGAADDSGLPNDRFFAVRPEGSVSTLKIQRTERGDSAVYLCASSSAVSGANVLTFGAGSRLTVL.

V gene TRBV9 combines with J gene TRBJ2-7, with 9 nucleotides matching TRBD1. V shed 3 bases, J shed 4 bases, and the junction held 8 bases outside the gene matches. CDR3 length equals 15 residues. Germline CDR1 SGDLS, CDR2 YYNGEE. CDR3 amino acids: CASSAGGTGLYEQYF. For the CDR3, the DNA is TGTGCCAGCAGCGCAGGCGGGACAGGGTTGTACGAGCAGTACTTC.

This chain uses TRBV18 with TRBJ2-1, with D perhaps TRBD1 (6 bases). CDR3 length equals 14 residues. Trimming left V 3 bases short and J 9 bases short, with 15 bases between. Germline V gene sequence: CDR1 KGHSH, CDR2 LQKENI. The CDR3 region has the DNA TGTGCCAGCTCACCGATACAGGGAGTTAGTGAGCAGTTCTTC. Its translation is CASSPIQGVSEQFF.

The chain combines TRBV7-3 with TRBJ2-2, with 8 nucleotides matching TRBD2. The CDR3 loop spans 17 amino acids. Trimming cost V 0 bases and J 6 bases; bases outside gene matches: 9. The germline V gene encodes CDR1 SGHTA and CDR2 FQGTGA. In nucleotides, the CDR3 is TGTGCCAGCAGCTTAACGCGGGCGGGGGGCCCCGCCGGGGAGCTGTTTTTT. Residues: CASSLTRAGGPAGELFF.

In nucleotides, the CDR3 is TGTGCCAGCAGTCCCGCGGACCGCGAGCAGTACTTC. It specifies CASSPADREQYF. The genes are TRBV6-5 and TRBJ2-7; D is uncertain. V lost 5 bases to trimming and J lost 6 bases, with 11 bases between them. This CDR3 is built from 12 residues. The germline V gene encodes CDR1 MNHEY and CDR2 SVGAGI.

This rearrangement joins TRBV5-5 to TRBJ2-5; a possible D gene is TRBD1 (5 bases). Germline V gene lookup returns CDR1 SGHKS and CDR2 YYEKEE (reference sequence). This CDR3 has 13 residues. Trimming took 5 bases from V and 5 from J, leaving 13 bases between them. CDR3 sequence: CASSQGDLETQYF. CDR3 in DNA: TGTGCCAGCAGTCAAGGGGATCTGGAGACCCAGTACTTC.

This chain joins TRBV6-6 and TRBJ2-7; 8 bases are a match to TRBD2. CDR3 size: 16 residues. Germline values: CDR1 MNHNY, CDR2 SVGAGI (reference sequence). J was trimmed by 3 bases and V by 10 bases; bases with no gene match: 17. CDR3 residues: CATIGRDTAGGYEQYF. CDR3 in DNA: TGTGCCACGATAGGTCGGGACACGGCGGGGGGCTACGAGCAGTACTTC.